This TCR beta chain originates from a study of CD8+CD57+ T cells in acquired aplastic anemia. Overall study: The average for DNA from sorted CD4+ and CD8+ cells was roughly 3 ug. Some 10 million reads were obtained on average for healthy donor CD4+ cells.

The germline CDR1 and CDR2 sequences are SGHVS and FQNEAQ. V lost 5 bases, J lost 14 bases, and 16 bases lay in between. The CDR3 totals 12 residues. The TCR beta profiling, which covered VDJ combination and CDR3 sequence, was carried out using genomic DNA as the template. In TCRdb, the reads were re-called with MiXCR into one record per CDR3 protein. The sample has some 210,000 distinct CDR3 sequences, around 60% seen once. General study results and limits: Patients and controls had in common 25 to 35 CD8+ CDR3 sequences.

A word on this clonotype: Its cognate antigen is unknown.

The chain carries TRBV7-8 and TRBJ1-5; D possibly corresponds to TRBD1 (6 bases). The specimen was sorted CD4+, CD8+, or CD8+CD57+ T cells (not recorded which) from PBMCs. This TCR came from a human donor in good health. In DNA, the CDR3 is TGTGCCAGCAGCCCTGGGGGGGCACACGAGCATTTT. Protein: CASSPGGAHEHF.